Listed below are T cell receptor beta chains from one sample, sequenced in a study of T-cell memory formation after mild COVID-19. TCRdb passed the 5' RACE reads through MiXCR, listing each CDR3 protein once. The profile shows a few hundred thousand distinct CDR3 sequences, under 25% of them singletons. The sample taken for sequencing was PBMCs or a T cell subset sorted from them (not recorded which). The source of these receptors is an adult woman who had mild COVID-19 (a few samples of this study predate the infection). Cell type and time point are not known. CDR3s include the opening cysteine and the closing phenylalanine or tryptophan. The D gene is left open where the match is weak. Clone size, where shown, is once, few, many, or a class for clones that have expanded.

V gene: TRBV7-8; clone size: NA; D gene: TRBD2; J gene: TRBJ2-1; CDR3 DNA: TGTGCCAGCAGCACCAGTAGGTCCAGCGGGACCTACAATGAGCAGTTCTTC; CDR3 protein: CASSTSRSSGTYNEQFF
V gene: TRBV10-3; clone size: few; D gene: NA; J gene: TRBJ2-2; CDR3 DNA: TGTGCCATCGCTGGGGGAACGAACACCGGGGAGCTGTTTTTT; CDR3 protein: CAIAGGTNTGELFF
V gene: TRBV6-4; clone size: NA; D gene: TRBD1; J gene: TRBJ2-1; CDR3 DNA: TGTGCCAGCAGCCTAGGGGGACAGGGCCTGGATGAGCAGTTCTTC; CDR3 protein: CASSLGGQGLDEQFF
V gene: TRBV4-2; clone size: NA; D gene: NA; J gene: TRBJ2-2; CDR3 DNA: TGTGCCAGCAGCCCCGAACCGGCTAGCGTAATCGGGGAGCTGTTTTTT; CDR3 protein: CASSPEPASVIGELFF
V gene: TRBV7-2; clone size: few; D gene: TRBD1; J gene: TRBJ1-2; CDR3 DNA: TGTGCCAGCAGCTCGACAGGGTTGTATGGCTACACCTTC; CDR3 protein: CASSSTGLYGYTF
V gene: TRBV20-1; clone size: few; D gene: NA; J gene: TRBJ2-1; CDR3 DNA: TGCAGTGCTAGAGGCCCCCTGGGGGAAAGCTCCTACAATGAGCAGTTCTTC; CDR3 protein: CSARGPLGESSYNEQFF
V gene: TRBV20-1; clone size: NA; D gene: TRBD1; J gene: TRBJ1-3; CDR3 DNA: TGCAGTGCGCTGGGACAGGGGGTCAACACCATATATTTT; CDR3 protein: CSALGQGVNTIYF
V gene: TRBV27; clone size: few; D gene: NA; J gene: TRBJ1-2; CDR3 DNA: TGTGCCAGCGCCTCAGCAGGTCTCTATGGCTACACCTTC; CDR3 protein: CASASAGLYGYTF
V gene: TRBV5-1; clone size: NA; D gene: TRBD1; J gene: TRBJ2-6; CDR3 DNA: TGCGCCAGCAGCCCCGGGACAGGCTCTACTGGGGCCAACGTCCTGACTTTC; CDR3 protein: CASSPGTGSTGANVLTF
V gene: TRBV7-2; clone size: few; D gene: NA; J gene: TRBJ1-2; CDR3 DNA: TGTGCCAGCAGCTTAGCGCAAGGACAGCTTTATGGCTACACCTTC; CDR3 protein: CASSLAQGQLYGYTF
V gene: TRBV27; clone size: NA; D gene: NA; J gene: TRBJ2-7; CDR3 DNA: TGTGCCAGCAGTTTTTTGGACGAGCCCTACGAGCAGTACTTC; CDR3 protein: CASSFLDEPYEQYF
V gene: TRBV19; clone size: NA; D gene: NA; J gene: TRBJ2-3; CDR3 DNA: TGTGCCAGTAGTCTTACAGCAGATACGCAGTATTTT; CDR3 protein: CASSLTADTQYF
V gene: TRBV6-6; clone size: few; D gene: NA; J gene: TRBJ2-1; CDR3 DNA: TGTGCCAGCAGCCCCGGCCCCCCTGAGCAGTTCTTC; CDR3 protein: CASSPGPPEQFF
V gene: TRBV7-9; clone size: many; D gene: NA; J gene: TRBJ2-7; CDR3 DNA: TGTGCCAGCAGCGTGGAATCCTACGAGCAGTACTTC; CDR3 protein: CASSVESYEQYF
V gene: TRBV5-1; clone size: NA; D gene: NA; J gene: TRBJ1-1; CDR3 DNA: TGCGCCAGCAGCTTGGGTACCAGGGTGAACACTGAAGCTTTCTTT; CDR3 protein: CASSLGTRVNTEAFF
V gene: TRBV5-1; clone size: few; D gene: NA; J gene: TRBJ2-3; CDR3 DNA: TGCGCCAGCAGCTTGGTCTCTAGAATTGAAGATACGCAGTATTTT; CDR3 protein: CASSLVSRIEDTQYF
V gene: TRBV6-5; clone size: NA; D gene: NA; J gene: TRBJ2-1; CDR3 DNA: TGTGCCAGCAGTGCTCTCGGACAGAGGCAGTTCTTC; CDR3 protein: CASSALGQRQFF
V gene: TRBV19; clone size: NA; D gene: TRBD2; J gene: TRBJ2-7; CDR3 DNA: TGTGCCAGTAGAGGTCCTTCTAGCGGGTCCTACGAGCAGTACTTC; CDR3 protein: CASRGPSSGSYEQYF
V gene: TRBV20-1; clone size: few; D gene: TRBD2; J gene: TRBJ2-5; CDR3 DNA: TGCAGTGCTAGGAGGTCTAGCGGGCAAGAGACCCAGTACTTC; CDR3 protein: CSARRSSGQETQYF
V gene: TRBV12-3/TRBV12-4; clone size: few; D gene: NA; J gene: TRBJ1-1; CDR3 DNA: TGTGCCAGCAGTTTCGCTATAAGTAAGACTGAAGCTTTCTTT; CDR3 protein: CASSFAISKTEAFF
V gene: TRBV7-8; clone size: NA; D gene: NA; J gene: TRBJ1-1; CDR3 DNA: TGTGCCAGCAGTCCCCCGTGGGGTAACACTGAAGCTTTCTTT; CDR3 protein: CASSPPWGNTEAFF
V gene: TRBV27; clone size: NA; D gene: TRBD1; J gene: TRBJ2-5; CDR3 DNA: TGTGCCAGCAGTTTAGCAGGGACAGATGGGGAGACCCAGTACTTC; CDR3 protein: CASSLAGTDGETQYF
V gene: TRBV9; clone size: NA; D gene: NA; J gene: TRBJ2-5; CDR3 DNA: TGTGCCAGCAGCATAAGCACAGATGGGGAGACCCAGTACTTC; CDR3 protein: CASSISTDGETQYF
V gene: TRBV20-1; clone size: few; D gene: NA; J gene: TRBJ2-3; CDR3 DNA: TGCAGTGCTAGTGGAGGGTGGGTTAGCACAGATACGCAGTATTTT; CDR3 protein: CSASGGWVSTDTQYF
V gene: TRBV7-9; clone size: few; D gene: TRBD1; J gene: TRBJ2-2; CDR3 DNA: TGTGCCAGCAGCCAACAGGGGGCCAAGACCGGGGAGCTGTTTTTT; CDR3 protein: CASSQQGAKTGELFF
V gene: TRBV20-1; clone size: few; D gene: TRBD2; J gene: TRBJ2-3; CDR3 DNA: TGCAGTGCCCCCCCTGGACTAGCTAGCACAGATACGCAGTATTTT; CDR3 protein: CSAPPGLASTDTQYF
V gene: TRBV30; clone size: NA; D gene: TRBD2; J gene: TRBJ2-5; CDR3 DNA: TGTGCCTGGAGTCCTAGACTAGCGGGAGTGGAGACCCAGTACTTC; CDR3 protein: CAWSPRLAGVETQYF
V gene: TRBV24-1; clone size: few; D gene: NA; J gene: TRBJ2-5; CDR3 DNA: TGTGCCACCAGTGATCCCTCGGGACCAGAGACCCAGTACTTC; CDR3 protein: CATSDPSGPETQYF
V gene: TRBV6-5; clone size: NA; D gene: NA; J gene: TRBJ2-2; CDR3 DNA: TGTGCCAGCAGTTACCCAGGGACCGGGGAGCTGTTTTTT; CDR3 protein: CASSYPGTGELFF
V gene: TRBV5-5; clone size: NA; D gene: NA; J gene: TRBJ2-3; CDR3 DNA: TGTGCCAGCAGCTTGGCCCATCAGGGGACGGTGGCAGATACGCAGTATTTT; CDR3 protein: CASSLAHQGTVADTQYF